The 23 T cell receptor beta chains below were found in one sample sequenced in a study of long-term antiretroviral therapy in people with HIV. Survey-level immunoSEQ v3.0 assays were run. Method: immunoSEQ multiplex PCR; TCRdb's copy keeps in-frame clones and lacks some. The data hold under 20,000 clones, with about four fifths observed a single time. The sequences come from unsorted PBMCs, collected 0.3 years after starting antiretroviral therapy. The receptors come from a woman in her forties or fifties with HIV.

CDR3 protein: CARSPDRRFNLQTYEQYV. DNA of the CDR3: TGTGCCAGAAGCCCTGACAGGAGATTCAACTTACAAACCTACGAGCAGTACGTC. This chain links TRBV5-3 with TRBJ2-7; TRBD1 is a possible D gene (6 bases). TRBV5-3 is designated an ORF whose function remains uncertain. V lost 4 bases to trimming and J lost 2 bases, with 25 bases between them. There are 18 residues in the CDR3.

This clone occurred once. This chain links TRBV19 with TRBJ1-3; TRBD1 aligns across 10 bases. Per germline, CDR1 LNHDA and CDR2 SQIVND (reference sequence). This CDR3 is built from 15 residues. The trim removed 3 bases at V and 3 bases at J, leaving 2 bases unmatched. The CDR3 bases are TGTGCCAGTAGTATGACAGGGGGCAATGGAAACACCATATATTTT. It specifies CASSMTGGNGNTIYF.

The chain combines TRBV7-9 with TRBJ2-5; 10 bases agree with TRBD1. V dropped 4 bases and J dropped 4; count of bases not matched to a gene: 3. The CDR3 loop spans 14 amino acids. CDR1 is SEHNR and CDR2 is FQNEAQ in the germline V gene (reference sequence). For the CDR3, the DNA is TGTGCCAGCAGCTCGGGACAGGGGCGAGAGACCCAGTACTTC. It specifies CASSSGQGRETQYF.

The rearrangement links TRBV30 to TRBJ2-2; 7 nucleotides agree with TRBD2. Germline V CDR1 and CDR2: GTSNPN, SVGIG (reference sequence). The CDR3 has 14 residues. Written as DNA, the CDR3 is TGTGCTGGCGCCTGGGGGGGTCACACCGGGGAGCTGTTTTTT. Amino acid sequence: CAGAWGGHTGELFF.

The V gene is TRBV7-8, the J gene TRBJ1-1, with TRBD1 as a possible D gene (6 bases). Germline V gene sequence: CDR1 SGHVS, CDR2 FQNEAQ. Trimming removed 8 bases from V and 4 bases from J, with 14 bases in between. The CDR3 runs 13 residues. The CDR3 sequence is CASGQGFGTEAFF. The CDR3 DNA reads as TGTGCCAGCGGTCAGGGGTTCGGCACTGAAGCTTTCTTT. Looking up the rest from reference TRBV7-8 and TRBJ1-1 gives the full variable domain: GAGVSQSPRYKVAKRGQDVALRCDPISGHVSLFWYQQALGQGPEFLTYFQNEAQLDKSGLPSDRFFAERPEGSVSTLKIQRTQQEDSAVYLCASGQGFGTEAFFGQGTRLTVV.

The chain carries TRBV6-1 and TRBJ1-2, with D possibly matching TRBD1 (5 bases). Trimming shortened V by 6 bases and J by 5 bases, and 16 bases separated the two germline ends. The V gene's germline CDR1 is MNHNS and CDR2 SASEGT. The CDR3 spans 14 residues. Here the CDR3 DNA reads TGTGCCAGCAGATGGACACAGGATTTATATGGCTACACCTTC. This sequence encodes CASRWTQDLYGYTF.

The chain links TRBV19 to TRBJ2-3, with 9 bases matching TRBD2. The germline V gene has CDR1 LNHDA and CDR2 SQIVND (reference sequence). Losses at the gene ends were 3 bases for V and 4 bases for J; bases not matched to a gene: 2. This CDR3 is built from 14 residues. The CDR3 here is CASSMTSGADTQYF. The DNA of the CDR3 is TGTGCCAGTAGTATGACTAGCGGCGCAGATACGCAGTATTTT.

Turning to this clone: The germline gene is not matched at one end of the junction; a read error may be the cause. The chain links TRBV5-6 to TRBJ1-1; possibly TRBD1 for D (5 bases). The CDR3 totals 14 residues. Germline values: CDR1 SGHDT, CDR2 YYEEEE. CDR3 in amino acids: CASSLVGGNAEAFF. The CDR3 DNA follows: TGTGCCAGCAGCTTGGTGGGGGGGAACGCTGAAGCTTTCTTT.

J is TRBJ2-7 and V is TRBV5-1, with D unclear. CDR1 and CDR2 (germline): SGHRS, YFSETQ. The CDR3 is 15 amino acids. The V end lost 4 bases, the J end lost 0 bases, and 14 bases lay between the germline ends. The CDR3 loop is CASSPDLESSYEQYF. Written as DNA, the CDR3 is TGCGCCAGCAGCCCCGACCTGGAGAGCTCCTACGAGCAGTACTTC. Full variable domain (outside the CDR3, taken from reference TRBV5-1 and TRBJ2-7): KAGVTQTPRYLIKTRGQQVTLSCSPISGHRSVSWYQQTPGQGLQFLFEYFSETQRNKGNFPGRFSGRQFSNSRSEMNVSTLELGDSALYLCASSPDLESSYEQYFGPGTRLTVT.

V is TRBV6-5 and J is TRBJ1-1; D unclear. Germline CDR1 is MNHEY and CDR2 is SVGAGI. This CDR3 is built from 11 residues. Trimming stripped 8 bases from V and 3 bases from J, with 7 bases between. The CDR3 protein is CASQRDTEAFF. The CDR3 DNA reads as TGTGCCAGCCAGAGGGACACTGAAGCTTTCTTT.

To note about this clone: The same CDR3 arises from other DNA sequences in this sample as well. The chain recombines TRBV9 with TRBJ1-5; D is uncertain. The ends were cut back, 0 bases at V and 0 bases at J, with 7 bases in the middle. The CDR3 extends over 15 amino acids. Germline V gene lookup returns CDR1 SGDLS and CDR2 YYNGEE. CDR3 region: CASSVGVGSNQPQHF. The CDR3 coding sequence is TGTGCCAGCAGCGTAGGGGTGGGTAGCAATCAGCCCCAGCATTTT.

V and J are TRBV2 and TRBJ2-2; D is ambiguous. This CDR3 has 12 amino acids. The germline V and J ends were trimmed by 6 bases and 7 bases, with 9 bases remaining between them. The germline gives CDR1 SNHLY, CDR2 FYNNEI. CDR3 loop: CASSSDGGELFF. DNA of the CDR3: TGTGCCAGCAGCTCAGACGGCGGGGAGCTGTTTTTT.

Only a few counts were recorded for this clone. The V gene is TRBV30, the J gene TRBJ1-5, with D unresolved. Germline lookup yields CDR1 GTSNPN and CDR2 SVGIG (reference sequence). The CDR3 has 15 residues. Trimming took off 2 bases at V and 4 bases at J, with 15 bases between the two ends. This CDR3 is CAWSRAGGKNQPQHF. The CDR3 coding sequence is TGTGCCTGGAGTAGGGCGGGTGGCAAAAATCAGCCCCAGCATTTT.

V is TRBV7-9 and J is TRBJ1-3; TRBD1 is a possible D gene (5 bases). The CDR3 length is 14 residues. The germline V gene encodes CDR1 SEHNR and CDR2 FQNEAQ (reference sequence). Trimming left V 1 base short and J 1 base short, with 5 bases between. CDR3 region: CASSLDRSGNTIYF. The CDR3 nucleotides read TGTGCCAGCAGCTTAGACAGGTCTGGAAACACCATATATTTT. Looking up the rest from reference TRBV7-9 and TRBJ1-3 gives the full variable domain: DTGVSQNPRHKITKRGQNVTFRCDPISEHNRLYWYRQTLGQGPEFLTYFQNEAQLEKSRLLSDRFSAERPKGSFSTLEIQRTEQGDSAMYLCASSLDRSGNTIYFGEGSWLTVV.

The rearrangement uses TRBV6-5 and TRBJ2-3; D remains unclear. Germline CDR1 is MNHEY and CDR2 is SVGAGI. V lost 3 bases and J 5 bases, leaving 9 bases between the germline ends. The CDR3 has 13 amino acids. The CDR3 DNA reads TGTGCCAGCAGTTATCGTGGGATAGATACGCAGTATTTT. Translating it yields CASSYRGIDTQYF.

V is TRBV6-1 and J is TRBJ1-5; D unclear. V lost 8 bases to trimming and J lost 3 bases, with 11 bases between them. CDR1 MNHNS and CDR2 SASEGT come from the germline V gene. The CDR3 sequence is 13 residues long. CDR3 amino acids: CASSGNLNQPQHF. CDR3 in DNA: TGTGCCAGCTCTGGCAACCTCAATCAGCCCCAGCATTTT.

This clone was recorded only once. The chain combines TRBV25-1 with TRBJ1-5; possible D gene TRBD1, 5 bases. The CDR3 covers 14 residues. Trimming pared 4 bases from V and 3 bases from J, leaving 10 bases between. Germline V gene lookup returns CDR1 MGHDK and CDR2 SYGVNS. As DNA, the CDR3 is TGTGCCAGCAGTGGGGGCCGGTACAATCAGCCCCAGCATTTT. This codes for CASSGGRYNQPQHF.

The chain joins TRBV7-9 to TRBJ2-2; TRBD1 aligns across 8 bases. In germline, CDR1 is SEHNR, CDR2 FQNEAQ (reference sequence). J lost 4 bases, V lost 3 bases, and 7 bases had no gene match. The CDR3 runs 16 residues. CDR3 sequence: CASSLVQGARTGELFF. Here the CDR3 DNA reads TGTGCCAGCAGCTTGGTCCAGGGGGCGCGCACCGGGGAGCTGTTTTTT.

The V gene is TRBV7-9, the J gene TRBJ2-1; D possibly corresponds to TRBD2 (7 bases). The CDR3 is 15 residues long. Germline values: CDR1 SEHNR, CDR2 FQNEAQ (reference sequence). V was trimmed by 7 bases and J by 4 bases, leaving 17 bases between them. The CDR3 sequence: CASTPRGAVYNEQFF. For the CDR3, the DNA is TGTGCCAGCACCCCCCGGGGGGCAGTTTACAATGAGCAGTTCTTC.

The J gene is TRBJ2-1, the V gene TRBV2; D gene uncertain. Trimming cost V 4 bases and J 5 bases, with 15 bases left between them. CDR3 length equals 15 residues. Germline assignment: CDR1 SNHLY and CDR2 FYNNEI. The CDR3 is CASSAHAHKNNEQFF. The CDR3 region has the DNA TGTGCCAGCAGTGCCCATGCCCACAAAAACAATGAGCAGTTCTTC.

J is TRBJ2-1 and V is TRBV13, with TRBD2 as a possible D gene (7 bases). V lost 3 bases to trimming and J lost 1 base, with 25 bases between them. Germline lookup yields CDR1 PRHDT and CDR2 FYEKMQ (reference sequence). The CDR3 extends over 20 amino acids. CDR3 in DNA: TGTGCCAGCAGCTTTATAACGGGGGGCCGTCAAGTCAAGTCCTACAATGAGCAGTTCTTC. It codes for CASSFITGGRQVKSYNEQFF.

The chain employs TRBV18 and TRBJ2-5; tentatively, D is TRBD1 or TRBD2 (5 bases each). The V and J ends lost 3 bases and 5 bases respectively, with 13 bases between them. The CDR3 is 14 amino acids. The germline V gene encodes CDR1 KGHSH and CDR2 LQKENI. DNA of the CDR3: TGTGCCAGCTCACCCAATTCGGGACCCGAGACCCAGTACTTC. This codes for CASSPNSGPETQYF.

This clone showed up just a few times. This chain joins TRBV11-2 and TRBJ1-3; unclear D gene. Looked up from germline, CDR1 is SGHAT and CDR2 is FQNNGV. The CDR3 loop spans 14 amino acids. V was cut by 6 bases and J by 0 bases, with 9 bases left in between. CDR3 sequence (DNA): TGTGCCAGCAGGGTACAGAGCTCTGGAAACACCATATATTTT. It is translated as CASRVQSSGNTIYF.